These T cell receptor beta chains were read from a single sample in a study of Graves' ophthalmopathy and Graves' hyperthyroidism. TCRdb reprocessed the multiplex PCR reads via MiXCR and lists one record per CDR3 protein. The data show 200,000 to 300,000 distinct CDR3 sequences, about 46% seen once. The sequencing sample was made of peripheral blood. The origin of the receptors is an adult man with Graves' ophthalmopathy. The CDR3 runs from the conserved cysteine through the conserved F or W. The D gene is left open where the match is weak. Rows give clone size only sometimes, using once, few, many, or a class for an expanded clone.

DNA: TGTGCCAGCAGTTACTCGCGTGGGACCTACGAGCAGTACTTC
CDR3: CASSYSRGTYEQYF
V: TRBV6-5
J: TRBJ2-7
D: -
size: -

DNA: TGTGCCAGCTCGGACATACCGAGCTCCTACGAGCAGTACTTC
CDR3: CASSDIPSSYEQYF
V: TRBV10-3
J: TRBJ2-7
D: -
size: -

DNA: TGCGCCAGCAGCCATCTAGCGGGGGGGGGGGAGACCCAGTACTTC
CDR3: CASSHLAGGGETQYF
V: TRBV10-2
J: TRBJ2-5
D: TRBD2
size: -

DNA: TGTGCCAGCAGCTCCCCTGGCCCCTACACTGAAGCTTTCTTT
CDR3: CASSSPGPYTEAFF
V: TRBV7-9
J: TRBJ1-1
D: -
size: -

DNA: TGTGCCACCAGTGATTTTCGGAACACCATATATTTT
CDR3: CATSDFRNTIYF
V: TRBV24-1
J: TRBJ1-3
D: -
size: many

DNA: TGTGCCAGCAGCGTCGCTCAGGGAGGAGGAAAGACCCAGTACTTC
CDR3: CASSVAQGGGKTQYF
V: TRBV6-5
J: TRBJ2-5
D: -
size: many

DNA: TGTGCCAGCAGCTTACAGACCCTGGGTTCACCCCTCCACTTT
CDR3: CASSLQTLGSPLHF
V: TRBV11-2
J: TRBJ1-6
D: -
size: -

DNA: TGCGCCAGCAGCTTGCAAGGGCTGGTTAATGAAAAACTGTTTTTT
CDR3: CASSLQGLVNEKLFF
V: TRBV5-1
J: TRBJ1-4
D: -
size: -

DNA: TGCGCCAGCAGCGAGGGACAGGGTCGAGACGAGCAGTACTTC
CDR3: CASSEGQGRDEQYF
V: TRBV5-1
J: TRBJ2-7
D: TRBD1
size: -

DNA: TGTGCCAGCAAATCAGGTGGTGAGACCCAGTACTTC
CDR3: CASKSGGETQYF
V: TRBV7-9
J: TRBJ2-5
D: -
size: few

DNA: TGTGCCAGCAGCAAGGCGGGGGGCACAGCCTACGAGCAGTACTTC
CDR3: CASSKAGGTAYEQYF
V: TRBV24-1
J: TRBJ2-7
D: TRBD2
size: few

DNA: TGTGCCAGCAGCTTAGCTGCGGACAGATATAATTCACCCCTCCACTTT
CDR3: CASSLAADRYNSPLHF
V: TRBV7-9
J: TRBJ1-6
D: -
size: few